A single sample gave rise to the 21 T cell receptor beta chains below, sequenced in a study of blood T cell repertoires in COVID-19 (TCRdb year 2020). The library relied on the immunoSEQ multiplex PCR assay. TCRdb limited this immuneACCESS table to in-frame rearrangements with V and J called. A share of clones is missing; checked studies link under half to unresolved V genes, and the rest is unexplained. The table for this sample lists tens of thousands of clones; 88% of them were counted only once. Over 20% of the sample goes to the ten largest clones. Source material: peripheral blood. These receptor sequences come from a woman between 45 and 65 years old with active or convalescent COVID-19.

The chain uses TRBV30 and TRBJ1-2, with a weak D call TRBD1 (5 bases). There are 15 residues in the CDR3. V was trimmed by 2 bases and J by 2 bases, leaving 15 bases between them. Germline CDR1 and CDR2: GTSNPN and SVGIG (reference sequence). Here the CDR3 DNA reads TGTGCCTGGAGTTACTCAGGGAATGCAAACTATGGCTACACCTTC. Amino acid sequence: CAWSYSGNANYGYTF.

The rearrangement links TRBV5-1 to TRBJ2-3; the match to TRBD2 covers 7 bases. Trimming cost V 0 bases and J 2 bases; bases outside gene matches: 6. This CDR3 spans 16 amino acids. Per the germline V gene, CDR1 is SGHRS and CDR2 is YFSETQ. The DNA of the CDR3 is TGCGCCAGCAGCTTGGCAGCGGGGCTAACCACAGATACGCAGTATTTT. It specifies CASSLAAGLTTDTQYF.

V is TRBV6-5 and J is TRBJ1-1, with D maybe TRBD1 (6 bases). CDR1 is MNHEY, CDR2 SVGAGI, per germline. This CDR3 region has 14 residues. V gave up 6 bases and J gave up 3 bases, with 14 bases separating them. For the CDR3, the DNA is TGTGCCAGCAGCCGCCTCCCAGGGGACACTGAAGCTTTCTTT. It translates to CASSRLPGDTEAFF.

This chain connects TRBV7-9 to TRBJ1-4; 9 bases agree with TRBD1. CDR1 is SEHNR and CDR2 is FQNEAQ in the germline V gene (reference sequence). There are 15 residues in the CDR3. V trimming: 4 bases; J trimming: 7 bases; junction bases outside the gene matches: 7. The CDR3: CASSSNRDRAEKLFF. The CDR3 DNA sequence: TGTGCCAGCAGCTCCAACCGGGACAGGGCTGAAAAACTGTTTTTT.

The CDR3 protein is CASRDQLADPTSTDTQYF. In DNA form, the CDR3 reads TGTGCCAGTAGAGACCAGCTAGCGGATCCGACTAGCACAGATACGCAGTATTTT. This chain joins TRBV19 and TRBJ2-3, with 7 bases aligning to TRBD2. CDR1 is LNHDA, CDR2 SQIVND, per germline (reference sequence). V shed 6 bases and J 0 bases; nucleotides not matched to a gene: 15. This CDR3 has 18 residues.

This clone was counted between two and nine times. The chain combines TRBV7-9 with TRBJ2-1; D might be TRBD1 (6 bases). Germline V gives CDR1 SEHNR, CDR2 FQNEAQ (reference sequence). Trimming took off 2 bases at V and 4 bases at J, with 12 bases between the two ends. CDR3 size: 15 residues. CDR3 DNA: TGTGCCAGCAGCTTAAGGGTAGGGGGTTACAATGAGCAGTTCTTC. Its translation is CASSLRVGGYNEQFF.

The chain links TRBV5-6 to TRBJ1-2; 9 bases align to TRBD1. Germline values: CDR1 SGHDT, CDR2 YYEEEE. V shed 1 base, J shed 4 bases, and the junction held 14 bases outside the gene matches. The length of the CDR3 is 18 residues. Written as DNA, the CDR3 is TGTGCCAGCAGCTTGCGCAAGGAATGGACAGGGGCAGGCTATGGCTACACCTTC. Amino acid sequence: CASSLRKEWTGAGYGYTF.

The CDR3 DNA reads as TGTGCCAGCAGCCAAGATCGTGACAGACCCTATGGCTACACCTTC. It encodes CASSQDRDRPYGYTF. The V and J genes are TRBV4-2 and TRBJ1-2, with D perhaps matching TRBD1 (5 bases). The CDR3 is made up of 15 amino acids. Trimming left V 0 bases short and J 4 bases short, with 12 bases between. Looked up from germline, CDR1 is LGHNA and CDR2 is YNFKEQ.

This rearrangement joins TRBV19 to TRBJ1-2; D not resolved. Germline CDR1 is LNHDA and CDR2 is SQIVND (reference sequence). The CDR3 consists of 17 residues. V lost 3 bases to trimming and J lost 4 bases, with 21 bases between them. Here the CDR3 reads CASSIGRDVPRGYGYTF. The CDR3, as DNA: TGTGCCAGTAGTATCGGCCGCGACGTACCCCGGGGCTATGGCTACACCTTC.

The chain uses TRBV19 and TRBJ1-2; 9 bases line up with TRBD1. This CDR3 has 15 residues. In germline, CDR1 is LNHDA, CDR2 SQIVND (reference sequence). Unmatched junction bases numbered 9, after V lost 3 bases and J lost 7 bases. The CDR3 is CASSIAGTGPAGYTF. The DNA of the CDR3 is TGTGCCAGTAGTATTGCAGGGACAGGGCCGGCTGGCTACACCTTC.

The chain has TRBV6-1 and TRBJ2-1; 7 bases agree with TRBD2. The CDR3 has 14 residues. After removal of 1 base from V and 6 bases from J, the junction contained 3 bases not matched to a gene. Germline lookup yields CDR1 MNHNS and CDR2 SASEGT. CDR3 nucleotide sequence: TGTGCCAGCAGTGAAGGAGCGGGGACCAATGAGCAGTTCTTC. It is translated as CASSEGAGTNEQFF.

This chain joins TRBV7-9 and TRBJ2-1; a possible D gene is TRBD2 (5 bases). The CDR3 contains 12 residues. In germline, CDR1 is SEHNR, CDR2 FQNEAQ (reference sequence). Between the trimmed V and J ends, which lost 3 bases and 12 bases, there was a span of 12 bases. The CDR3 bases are TGTGCCAGCAGCTTTGTGGGAGAGGCGCAGTTCTTC. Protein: CASSFVGEAQFF.

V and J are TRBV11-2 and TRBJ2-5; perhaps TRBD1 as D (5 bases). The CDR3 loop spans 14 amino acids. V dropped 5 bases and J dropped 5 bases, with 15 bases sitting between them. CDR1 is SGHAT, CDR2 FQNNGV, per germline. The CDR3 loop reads CASSLGQGSETQYF. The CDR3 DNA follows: TGTGCCAGCAGCCTCGGTCAGGGAAGCGAGACCCAGTACTTC. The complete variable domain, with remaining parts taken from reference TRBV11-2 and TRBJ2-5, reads EAGVAQSPRYKIIEKRQSVAFWCNPISGHATLYWYQQILGQGPKLLIQFQNNGVVDDSQLPKDRFSAERLKGVDSTLKIQPAKLEDSAVYLCASSLGQGSETQYFGPGTRLLVL.

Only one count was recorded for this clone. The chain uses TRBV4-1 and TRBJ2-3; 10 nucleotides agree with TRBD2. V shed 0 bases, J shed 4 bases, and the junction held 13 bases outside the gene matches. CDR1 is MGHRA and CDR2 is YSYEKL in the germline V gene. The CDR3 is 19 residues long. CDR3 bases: TGCGCCAGCAGCCAAGATGGGACTTCAGCTAGCGGGAGAGCAGATACGCAGTATTTT. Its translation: CASSQDGTSASGRADTQYF.

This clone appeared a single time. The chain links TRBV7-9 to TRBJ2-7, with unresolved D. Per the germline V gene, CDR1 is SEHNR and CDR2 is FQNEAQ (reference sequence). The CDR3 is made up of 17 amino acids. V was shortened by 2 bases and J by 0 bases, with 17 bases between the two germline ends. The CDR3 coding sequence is TGTGCCAGCAGCTTAACTGCATCCGCTTCACTCTCCTACGAGCAGTACTTC. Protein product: CASSLTASASLSYEQYF.

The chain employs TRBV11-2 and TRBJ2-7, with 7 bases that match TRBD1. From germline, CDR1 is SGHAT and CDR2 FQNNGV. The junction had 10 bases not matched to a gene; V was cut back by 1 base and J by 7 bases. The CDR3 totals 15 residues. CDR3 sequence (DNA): TGTGCCAGCAGCTTAGCGGGGACAGTCTCCTCAGAGCAGTACTTC. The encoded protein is CASSLAGTVSSEQYF.

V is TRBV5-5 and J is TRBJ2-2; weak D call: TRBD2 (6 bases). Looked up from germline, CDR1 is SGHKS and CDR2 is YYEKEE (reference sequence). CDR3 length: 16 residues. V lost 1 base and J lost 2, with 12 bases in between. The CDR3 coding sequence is TGTGCCAGCAGCTTGAGGCCGGGACTCAACACCGGGGAGCTGTTTTTT. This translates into CASSLRPGLNTGELFF.

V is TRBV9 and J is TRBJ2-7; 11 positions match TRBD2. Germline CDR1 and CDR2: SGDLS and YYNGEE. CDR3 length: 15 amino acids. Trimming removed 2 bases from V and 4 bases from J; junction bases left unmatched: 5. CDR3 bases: TGTGCCAGCAGCGTCTCTAGCGGGAGGCCTTACGAGCAGTACTTC. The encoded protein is CASSVSSGRPYEQYF.

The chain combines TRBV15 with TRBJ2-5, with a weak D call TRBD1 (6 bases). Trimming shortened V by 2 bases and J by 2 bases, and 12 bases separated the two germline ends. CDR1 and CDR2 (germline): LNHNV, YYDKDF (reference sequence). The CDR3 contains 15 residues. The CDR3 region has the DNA TGTGCCACCAGCAGATCTACAGGGCCGCAAGAGACCCAGTACTTC. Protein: CATSRSTGPQETQYF. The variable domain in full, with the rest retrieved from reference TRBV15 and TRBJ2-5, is DAMVIQNPRYQVTQFGKPVTLSCSQTLNHNVMYWYQQKSSQAPKLLFHYYDKDFNNEADTPDNFQSRRPNTSFCFLDIRSPGLGDTAMYLCATSRSTGPQETQYFGPGTRLLVL.

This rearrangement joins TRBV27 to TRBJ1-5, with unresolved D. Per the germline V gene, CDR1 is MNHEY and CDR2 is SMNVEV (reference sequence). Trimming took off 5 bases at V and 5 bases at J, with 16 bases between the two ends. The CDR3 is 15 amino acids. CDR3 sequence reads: CASSPSGFNYQPQHF. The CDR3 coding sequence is TGTGCCAGCAGTCCATCCGGGTTTAACTATCAGCCCCAGCATTTT.

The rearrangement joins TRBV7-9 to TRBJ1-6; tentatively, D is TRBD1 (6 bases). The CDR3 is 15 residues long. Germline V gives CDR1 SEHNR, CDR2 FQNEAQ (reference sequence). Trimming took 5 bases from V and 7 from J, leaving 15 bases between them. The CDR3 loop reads CASSLGRQVNSPLHF. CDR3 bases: TGTGCCAGCAGCCTGGGGCGACAGGTGAATTCACCCCTCCACTTT.